A single sample gave rise to the 21 T cell receptor beta chains below, sequenced in a study of human T cells and chemical hapten exposure. The study extracted total RNA from unfractionated whole blood. Attachment of unique molecular identifiers to individual cDNA molecules was performed in the library. MiXCR, run by TCRdb on the reads, gives a single entry per CDR3 protein. In the table there are around 120,000 distinct CDR3 sequences, roughly 8.5% of which are singletons. Sequenced material: whole blood. All receptors derive from a human donor in good health. Some clones in this sample may be carry-over from other donors' samples.

This clonotype came up once. The chain uses TRBV19 and TRBJ2-1, with D possibly being TRBD1 or TRBD2 (6 bases each). V was pared by 6 bases and J by 7 bases, with 19 bases between. Germline V gene lookup returns CDR1 LNHDA and CDR2 SQIVND (reference sequence). The CDR3 is 15 residues long. For the CDR3, the DNA is TGTGCCAGTAGGACCGGAGGGGACAACAAAAATGAGCAGTTCTTC. Protein sequence: CASRTGGDNKNEQFF.

This clonotype was detected ten times or more. The gene calls are TRBV9 and TRBJ2-7, with a possible D match to TRBD2 (6 bases). The CDR3 is 14 amino acids. V was cut by 4 bases and J by 2 bases, with 13 bases left in between. Per germline, CDR1 SGDLS and CDR2 YYNGEE. CDR3 nucleotides: TGTGCCAGCAGCTCACGACTAGACACCTACGAGCAGTACTTC. This gives the protein CASSSRLDTYEQYF.

This clonotype appeared a few times. The chain is built from TRBV5-1 and TRBJ2-3; 7 nucleotides align to TRBD2. Trimming at V came to 4 bases and at J to 0 bases, leaving 5 bases not matched to a gene. From germline, CDR1 is SGHRS and CDR2 YFSETQ. The length of the CDR3 is 15 residues. The CDR3: CASSPSGASTDTQYF. The CDR3 DNA reads as TGCGCCAGCAGCCCGAGCGGGGCTAGCACAGATACGCAGTATTTT. The full variable domain, rest sourced from reference TRBV5-1 and TRBJ2-3, is KAGVTQTPRYLIKTRGQQVTLSCSPISGHRSVSWYQQTPGQGLQFLFEYFSETQRNKGNFPGRFSGRQFSNSRSEMNVSTLELGDSALYLCASSPSGASTDTQYFGPGTRLTVL.

Ten or more counts support this clonotype. J is TRBJ2-2 and V is TRBV29-1, with D perhaps matching TRBD1 (5 bases). Germline-derived CDR1 and CDR2 are SQVTM and ANQGSEA. The ends were cut back, 4 bases at V and 2 bases at J, with 11 bases in the middle. This CDR3 has 14 residues. CDR3 residues: CSVVDTRNTGELFF. CDR3 sequence (DNA): TGCAGCGTTGTGGACACACGAAACACCGGGGAGCTGTTTTTT.

This clonotype was detected many times. The chain employs TRBV27 and TRBJ1-5; 8 bases line up with TRBD1. CDR1 and CDR2 (germline): MNHEY, SMNVEV (reference sequence). J lost 6 bases, V lost 7 bases, and 8 bases had no gene match. The CDR3 totals 14 residues. The CDR3 DNA reads TGTGCCAGCAACCGCGGACAGGGAGGTCAGCCCCAGCATTTT. Translation gives CASNRGQGGQPQHF.

This clonotype came up many times. The V call is TRBV7-9, the J call TRBJ2-5, with D unresolved. This CDR3 region has 14 residues. CDR1 SEHNR and CDR2 FQNEAQ come from the germline V gene (reference sequence). Trimming left V 3 bases short and J 5 bases short, with 13 bases between. The CDR3 DNA reads TGTGCCAGCAGCTTCGGGTCCGCCCCCGAGACCCAGTACTTC. This codes for CASSFGSAPETQYF.

The sample holds many counts of this clonotype. The rearrangement joins TRBV7-2 to TRBJ1-1; D is perhaps TRBD1 (5 bases). In germline, CDR1 is SGHTA, CDR2 FQGNSA. Trimming took 0 bases from V and 3 from J, leaving 17 bases between them. CDR3 length: 17 residues. CDR3 in DNA: TGTGCCAGCAGCTTAGCGCAATTGGACCGGGGGGACACTGAAGCTTTCTTT. Amino acid sequence: CASSLAQLDRGDTEAFF.

This clonotype was counted ten times or more. J is TRBJ1-3 and V is TRBV4-3; TRBD1 aligns across 8 bases. Unmatched junction bases numbered 3, after V lost 5 bases and J lost 3 bases. Germline values: CDR1 LGHNA, CDR2 YSLEER. This CDR3 has 14 residues. The CDR3 DNA sequence: TGCGCCAGCAGCTGGGACAGGAATGGAAACACCATATATTTT. Translating gives CASSWDRNGNTIYF.

This clonotype was seen more than once but under ten times. This sequence joins TRBV7-2 and TRBJ2-1; no clear D gene. The CDR3 covers 13 residues. Trimming shortened V by 4 bases and J by 4 bases, and 8 bases separated the two germline ends. Germline lookup yields CDR1 SGHTA and CDR2 FQGNSA. In DNA form, the CDR3 reads TGTGCCAGCAGCTCGGAGCTTTACAATGAGCAGTTCTTC. Translation: CASSSELYNEQFF.

The genes are TRBV7-8 and TRBJ1-5, with D unclear. The germline gives CDR1 SGHVS, CDR2 FQNEAQ. Trimming took 2 bases from V and 7 from J, leaving 9 bases between them. CDR3 length: 13 residues. CDR3 amino acids: CASSLTKSQPQHF. The DNA of the CDR3 is TGTGCCAGCAGCTTAACCAAAAGCCAGCCCCAGCATTTT. Using reference TRBV7-8 and TRBJ1-5 for the parts outside the CDR3, the full variable domain is GAGVSQSPRYKVAKRGQDVALRCDPISGHVSLFWYQQALGQGPEFLTYFQNEAQLDKSGLPSDRFFAERPEGSVSTLKIQRTQQEDSAVYLCASSLTKSQPQHFGDGTRLSIL.

This clonotype was picked up many times. The chain has TRBV12-3 or TRBV12-4 and TRBJ2-1; D gene uncertain. Trimming pared 3 bases from V and 6 bases from J, leaving 12 bases between. CDR3 length: 14 amino acids. CDR3 nucleotide sequence: TGTGCCAGCAGTTTGGAAGGGTTGGGCAATGAGCAGTTCTTC. The encoded protein is CASSLEGLGNEQFF.

The chain links TRBV29-1 to TRBJ2-5; no firm D call. Per germline, CDR1 SQVTM and CDR2 ANQGSEA. V gave up 4 bases and J gave up 4 bases, with 4 bases separating them. The CDR3 consists of 10 residues. This CDR3 reads CSVGGETQYF. In DNA, the CDR3 is TGCAGCGTTGGGGGAGAGACCCAGTACTTC.

V and J are TRBV10-3 and TRBJ2-1; 10 bases line up with TRBD2. Germline values: CDR1 ENHRY, CDR2 SYGVKD. V shed 2 bases and J 2 bases; nucleotides not matched to a gene: 9. The CDR3 contains 18 residues. In DNA form, the CDR3 reads TGTGCCATCAGTGAGCGGAGCGGGAGGGCCTTCACCTACAATGAGCAGTTCTTC. Encoded protein: CAISERSGRAFTYNEQFF.

The J gene is TRBJ2-2, the V gene TRBV11-2, with TRBD2 matching 11 bases. V shed 0 bases and J 6 bases; nucleotides not matched to a gene: 3. The CDR3 totals 16 residues. The germline V gene encodes CDR1 SGHAT and CDR2 FQNNGV. CDR3 bases: TGTGCCAGCAGCTTAGAACTAGCGGGAGTCCCCGGGGAGCTGTTTTTT. The encoded protein is CASSLELAGVPGELFF.

V is TRBV11-2 and J is TRBJ2-5; the match to TRBD1 covers 10 bases. The CDR3 spans 13 residues. Germline assignment: CDR1 SGHAT and CDR2 FQNNGV. The V gene end was trimmed by 8 bases and the J gene end by 9 bases; junction bases not matched to a gene: 9. The CDR3: CASSLDRGSAQYF. CDR3 nucleotides: TGTGCCAGCTCCTTGGACAGGGGGAGTGCCCAGTACTTC.

This clonotype was counted ten times or more. The rearrangement uses TRBV4-3 and TRBJ1-3, with D unclear. Germline V gene sequence: CDR1 LGHNA, CDR2 YSLEER. Trimming took off 0 bases at V and 2 bases at J, with 5 bases between the two ends. The CDR3 is 14 residues long. The CDR3 DNA is TGCGCCAGCAGCCAAGAGGGTGCTGGAAACACCATATATTTT. It is translated as CASSQEGAGNTIYF.

This chain connects TRBV7-3 to TRBJ2-3, with 11 bases aligning to TRBD2. The CDR3 sequence is 16 residues long. Germline V gene lookup returns CDR1 SGHTA and CDR2 FQGTGA. Unmatched junction bases numbered 5, after V lost 4 bases and J lost 2 bases. The chain's CDR3 is CASSSVAGGVTDTQYF. The DNA for the CDR3 is TGTGCCAGCAGCTCGGTAGCGGGGGGGGTCACAGATACGCAGTATTTT.

The rearrangement uses TRBV29-1 and TRBJ1-3, with D perhaps matching TRBD1 (5 bases). Germline CDR1 is SQVTM and CDR2 is ANQGSEA. Trimming removed 0 bases at V and 0 bases at J, with 9 bases between. The CDR3 runs to 15 residues. For the CDR3, the DNA is TGCAGCGTTGAAGATAGGGGATCCTCTGGAAACACCATATATTTT. Protein: CSVEDRGSSGNTIYF.

The V call is TRBV7-9, the J call TRBJ2-6; D is undetermined. Germline CDR1 reads SEHNR; CDR2 reads FQNEAQ (reference sequence). V shed 1 base and J shed 0 bases, with 13 bases lying between them. The CDR3 runs 18 residues. CDR3: CASSLGDGGSSGANVLTF. The CDR3 nucleotides read TGTGCCAGCAGCTTAGGGGATGGCGGAAGCTCTGGGGCCAACGTCCTGACTTTC.

V is TRBV28 and J is TRBJ2-5; 8 bases fit TRBD1. CDR1 and CDR2 from the germline V gene are MDHEN and SYDVKM. The CDR3 loop spans 15 amino acids. Trimming took 5 bases from V and 3 from J; bases not matched to a gene: 8. This chain's CDR3 is CASSQTGVGEETQYF. The CDR3 DNA reads TGTGCCAGCAGTCAGACAGGGGTTGGAGAAGAGACCCAGTACTTC.

The CDR3 DNA is TGTGCCAGCAGTTACTCAAGACTAGCGGGAGCCTACGAGCAGTACTTC. Amino acid sequence: CASSYSRLAGAYEQYF. The chain carries TRBV6-6 and TRBJ2-7, with TRBD2 matching 12 bases. The CDR3 sequence is 16 residues long. CDR1 and CDR2 (germline): MNHNY, SVGAGI (reference sequence). Germline trimming cut 0 bases from V and 2 bases from J; bases unmatched to any gene: 2.